This T cell receptor beta chain appears in the sequencing data of a study of graft-versus-host responses after intestinal transplantation. The repertoire was sequenced with immunoSEQ multiplex PCR; TCRdb's copy has only in-frame clones and lacks some. The top ten hold about 9.2% of the sample, which has tens of thousands of clones, approximately 33% seen once. Germline V gene sequence: CDR1 KGHSH, CDR2 LQKENI. V dropped 4 bases and J dropped 1; count of bases not matched to a gene: 8. The CDR3 sequence is 16 residues long. The plating included around 200,000 irradiated, violet-dye-labeled stimulator cells together with around 200,000 CFSE-labeled responder cells.

The gene calls are TRBV18 and TRBJ2-7; 9 positions agree with TRBD1. The clonotype comes from a human patient who received an intestinal transplant. Here the sequenced sample was alloreactive CD8+ T cells from a mixed lymphocyte reaction culture, taken before intestinal transplant. Subset denoted: CFSE-low proliferating T cells sorted from roughly six-day pre-transplant mixed lymphocyte reaction (GvH or HvG direction). The CDR3 is CASSQGTGTVSYEQYF. Written as DNA, the CDR3 is TGTGCCAGCTCACAAGGGACAGGGACTGTTTCCTACGAGCAGTACTTC.